This T cell receptor beta chain was retrieved from a study of blood T cells in healthy people across ages. Combining a sample-barcoded 5' primer with a J-beta primer mix, a second PCR ran for roughly 7 to 12 cycles. Each sample provided no less than 2.5 million CDR3-containing paired-end reads. TCRdb reanalysed the 5' RACE reads using MiXCR and keeps one entry per CDR3 protein. This table holds approximately 780,000 distinct CDR3 sequences, about a quarter found once. The study, taken as a whole, reports: Naive T cell percentage showed a strong correlation with TCR beta diversity.

The CDR3 loop spans 14 amino acids. Germline V gene data show CDR1 as MNHEY and CDR2 as SMNVEV (reference sequence). Trimming took off 3 bases at V and 5 bases at J, with 13 bases between the two ends. This clonotype was found a few times. As yet, its antigen is unknown. These records were also assigned to another study, of T cells of mothers and their children. That work states: During the second PCR, the M1S primer introduced sample barcodes along with 2-4 random nucleotides. Persistent microchimeric T cell clones were not found at ~100 per million sensitivity.

The source is a boy younger than 18 in good health. The chain joins TRBV27 to TRBJ2-5, with D perhaps assigned TRBD1 or TRBD2 (5 bases each). Sequencing was done on a sample of blood. The DNA for the CDR3 is TGTGCCAGCAGTTTCCAGGGACGTGGGGAGACCCAGTACTTC. As protein: CASSFQGRGETQYF.